This TCR beta chain was observed in a study of shared clonotypes between healthy human individuals. Using immunoSEQ multiplex PCR, the repertoire was profiled, and TCRdb retains in-frame clones only, with some absent. The sample has around 88,000 clones; approximately 63% are singletons. Worth noting for this clone: Its matching antigen is unknown.

The trim removed 5 bases at V and 0 bases at J, leaving 9 bases unmatched. The germline gives CDR1 PRHDT, CDR2 FYEKMQ (reference sequence). The CDR3 has 18 residues. CD8 memory merged CD45RO+ with CCR7-negative CD45RA+ TemRA cells. General study results and limits: Rarefaction analysis demonstrated incomplete sorted-subset sequencing notwithstanding large depth.

This TCR derives from a man aged 25 to 40 in good health. Sequencing used memory CD8+ T cells sorted from blood. This sample's subset: CD45RO+ cells pooled with CCR7-negative TemRA cells. J is TRBJ2-7 and V is TRBV13; 14 bases map to TRBD2. CDR3 residues: CASSRGTSGSSTSYEQYF. CDR3 nucleotides: TGTGCCAGCAGCCGAGGGACTAGCGGGAGTTCTACCTCCTACGAGCAGTACTTC. The full variable domain, rest sourced from reference TRBV13 and TRBJ2-7, is AAGVIQSPRHLIKEKRETATLKCYPIPRHDTVYWYQQGPGQDPQFLISFYEKMQSDKGSIPDRFSAQQFSDYHSELNMSSLELGDSALYFCASSRGTSGSSTSYEQYFGPGTRLTVT.